This TCR beta chain was recorded in a study of cytotoxic CD8 clonotypes in ibrutinib-treated CLL (dated by TCRdb to about 2021). Some background on the complete study: In this cohort, some 16 patients were treatment-naive and approximately 10 were relapsed/refractory, while fewer than 18 had unmutated IGHV. Cryopreserved peripheral blood mononuclear cells were collected at three points: before therapy, at response, and at either sustained remission or disease progression. Every remission and progressive disease sample was obtained while ibrutinib was still being received by the patients. Partial responses were observed in some 24 patients and complete responses in 2; after a median follow-up of roughly 62 months, remission was maintained in 14 patients and progression was observed in some twelve. The response samples were drawn at a median of 12 months into treatment, with a range of about 6 to 36 months. Longitudinal samples were obtainable from about 30% of the roughly 86 participants in the trial. On average, each sample had some 250,000 productive templates and almost 95,000 productive rearrangements.

Trimmed from V: 5 bases; trimmed from J: 7 bases; junction bases lacking a gene match: 14. The germline V gene provides CDR1 MDHEN and CDR2 SYDVKM. The cysteine opens and the phenylalanine closes a CDR3 of 15 amino acids. Of all the DNA, just the CDR3 is kept, 45 bases in frame from base 1. A remark on this clone: The target of this receptor is not known. Within one base of it there is no much larger clone, and no base qualities were kept.

Broader findings and caveats from the paper: Public clonotypes were rare and either shrank or stayed stable during treatment, and the rise in clonality at ibrutinib response reflected expansion of private clonotypes. An increase in clonality was observed at ibrutinib response, with clonality remaining stable during sustained remission and falling back toward baseline at progression. Lymph node repertoires were not examined, and the timing of sampling was not matched between patients in sustained remission and those whose disease progressed. At baseline, clonality was higher than in age-matched healthy donors and showed a strong correlation with circulating CD8+ T-cell counts.

On a MiSeq, deep resolution sequencing aimed for a depth between 1 in 1 million and 1 in 200,000 T cells, with each clonotype covered around 9.2x on average. The immunoSEQ hsTCRB Kit was used to generate the TCR beta libraries. As for the authors' bioinformatics: ImmunoSEQ Data Assistant and ImmunoSEQ Analyzer were used for data analysis, and V, D and J genes were assigned according to IMGT definitions. Clonality, which ranges from 0 to 1, was calculated by subtracting the normalized Shannon entropy of productive rearrangement frequencies from one. Public clonotype analysis was restricted to overrepresented clonotypes comprising at least 0.05% of each patient's repertoire. Repertoires from some 14 age-matched healthy donors in immuneACCESS were used as clonality controls. Drawn from immuneACCESS, this table holds only the in-frame rearrangements with V and J called that TCRdb kept. Clones are partly lost; checked studies trace under half to an unresolved V gene and leave the rest unexplained. The DNA was the basis for D and trimming; V, J and clone size are from that table. This sample is represented by fewer than 300,000 clones; more than 70% of them were singletons. The ten most abundant clones make up approximately 5.6% of the sample.

Read against the paper, the sample's time point label means: progressive disease on ibrutinib. For TCR beta library preparation, around 1.9 micrograms of genomic DNA were extracted from the cryopreserved PBMCs. Longitudinal blood samples from CLL patients receiving ibrutinib monotherapy were subjected to high-throughput TCR beta sequencing. The patients took part in an open-label, single-center phase 2 trial of ibrutinib monotherapy. The sequence was obtained from a human donor with chronic lymphocytic leukemia. The V and J segments used are TRBV28 and TRBJ2-7; 7 bases in the middle match TRBD2. The sequencing here drew on PBMCs, taken at disease progression, from a patient treated with ibrutinib. The bases read TGTGCCAGCAGTCCACCTGGACTAGGGGTGGGAGAGCAGTACTTC. This sequence encodes CASSPPGLGVGEQYF.